This TCR beta chain was retrieved from a study of identical twins. There are 13 residues in the CDR3. Trimming took 7 bases from V and 1 from J, leaving 5 bases between them. Each donor was a healthy Caucasian. One entry per CDR3 protein results from TCRdb running MiXCR on the 5' RACE reads. The table includes under 900,000 distinct CDR3 sequences, about 20% detected once. This sample also appeared in a second study, on T cells expressing NK-cell markers. From that report: What restricted sorting to alpha-beta TCR T cells in several experiments was an anti-gamma-delta TCR antibody. In a handful of donors, dominant clonotypes made up about 28.3-60.1% of CD3+CD56-NKG2C+ cells.

The clonotype comes from a woman under 30 in good health. Sequencing was carried out using PBMCs. The chain carries TRBV12-3 or TRBV12-4 and TRBJ2-6; no reliable D call. CDR3 nucleotides: TGTGCCAGCACCAGATCTGGGGCCAACGTCCTGACTTTC. Amino acid sequence: CASTRSGANVLTF.